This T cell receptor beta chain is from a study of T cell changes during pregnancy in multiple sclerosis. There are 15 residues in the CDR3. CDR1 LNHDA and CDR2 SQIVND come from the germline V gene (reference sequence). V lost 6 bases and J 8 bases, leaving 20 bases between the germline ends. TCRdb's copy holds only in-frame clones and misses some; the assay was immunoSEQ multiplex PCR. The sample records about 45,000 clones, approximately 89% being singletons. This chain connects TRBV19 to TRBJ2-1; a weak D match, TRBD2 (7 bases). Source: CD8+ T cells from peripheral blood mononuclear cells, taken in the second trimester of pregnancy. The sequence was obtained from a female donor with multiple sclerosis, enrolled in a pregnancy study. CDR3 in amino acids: CASSPVGGRYDEQFF. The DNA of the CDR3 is TGTGCCAGTAGCCCCGTCGGGGGGCGTTATGATGAGCAGTTCTTC.